Sequencing of this T cell receptor (beta chain) was carried out in a study of identical twins. There are 22 residues in the CDR3. Germline V gene sequence: CDR1 MNHEY, CDR2 SVGEGT. Trimming left V 6 bases short and J 0 bases short, with 36 bases between. Through template switching, a universal primer site was introduced, and the cDNA contained unique molecular identifiers. TCRdb processed the 5' RACE reads anew with MiXCR; each CDR3 protein has one entry. The sample lists about 690,000 distinct CDR3 sequences, 21% occurring once. Whole-study findings and limits: Instead of following the same donors, the conclusions were based on cross-sectional statistical analysis.

In its sample, this clonotype was seen a few times. Its target is not known. The donors were all healthy and Caucasian. This sample was also put to use in a study of T cells expressing NK-cell markers. That work states: T cells sorted in several experiments were restricted to alpha-beta TCR T cells by an anti-gamma-delta TCR antibody.

The gene calls are TRBV6-2 or TRBV6-3 and TRBJ2-7, with D perhaps given as TRBD1 or TRBD2 (5 bases each). This TCR came from a woman aged 18-29 years in good health. The specimen was PBMCs. The DNA of the CDR3 is TGTGCCAGCAGGCGTTCGTGGACTTCGGGACGTCTAAACAGCACTTACTCCTACGAGCAGTACTTC. Its protein product is CASRRSWTSGRLNSTYSYEQYF.